Below, 6 T cell receptor beta chains from the same sample are listed, as sequenced in a study of shared clonotypes between healthy human individuals. Sequencing used immunoSEQ multiplex PCR; TCRdb keeps in-frame clones, though not all of them. Altogether 450,000 to 600,000 clones are present, 79% being singletons, with the ten largest covering less than 15%. The sequenced material came from PBMCs. These receptors originate from a middle-aged woman in good health. Some clones in this sample may be carry-over from other donors' samples.

The V and J genes are TRBV18 and TRBJ2-3, with D hard to call. The CDR3 totals 16 residues. Trimming stripped 1 base from V and 0 bases from J, with 11 bases between. Germline V gene data show CDR1 as KGHSH and CDR2 as LQKENI. The CDR3 DNA is TGTGCCAGCTCACCACGGGCAGCGCTTAGCACAGATACGCAGTATTTT. Amino acid sequence: CASSPRAALSTDTQYF.

This clone was detected many times. CDR3: CAISESVGTLAGNTIYF. The CDR3 nucleotides read TGTGCCATCAGTGAGTCGGTCGGGACTCTGGCTGGAAACACCATATATTTT. The chain joins TRBV10-3 to TRBJ1-3; D is possibly TRBD1 (5 bases). CDR1 ENHRY and CDR2 SYGVKD come from the germline V gene. The CDR3 has 17 amino acids. V was cut by 0 bases and J by 2 bases, with 14 bases left in between.

The chain employs TRBV4-3 and TRBJ1-1, with D tentatively TRBD1 (5 bases). There are 14 residues in the CDR3. Trimming left V 2 bases short and J 7 bases short, with 14 bases between. Germline CDR1 and CDR2: LGHNA and YSLEER. The CDR3 DNA sequence: TGCGCCAGCAGCCAATATCAGGGTATAGGTGAAGCTTTCTTT. Translation gives CASSQYQGIGEAFF.

The gene calls are TRBV2 and TRBJ2-1; 9 nucleotides match TRBD2. Germline V CDR1 and CDR2: SNHLY, FYNNEI. The trim removed 4 bases at V and 6 bases at J, leaving 4 bases unmatched. CDR3 length: 14 amino acids. The CDR3 is CASSGGTSLNEQFF. The CDR3 DNA is TGTGCCAGCAGTGGAGGGACTAGCCTCAATGAGCAGTTCTTC.

CDR3 in amino acids: CASSIPGSTNTEAFF. In DNA form, the CDR3 reads TGTGCCAGTAGTATACCAGGCAGCACGAACACTGAAGCTTTCTTT. The rearrangement links TRBV19 to TRBJ1-1; D gene ambiguous. This CDR3 spans 15 amino acids. The germline V gene has CDR1 LNHDA and CDR2 SQIVND (reference sequence). V lost 2 bases, J lost 1 base, and 11 bases lay in between.

This chain links TRBV28 with TRBJ2-7; 8 nucleotides line up with TRBD1. With 1 base clipped from V and 6 bases from J, the junction kept 5 bases outside the gene matches. The CDR3 spans 14 residues. The V gene's germline CDR1 is MDHEN and CDR2 SYDVKM. The CDR3 sequence is CASSLSDRGGEQYF. Written as DNA, the CDR3 is TGTGCCAGCAGTTTATCAGACAGGGGAGGCGAGCAGTACTTC. Full variable domain (remainder filled in from reference TRBV28 and TRBJ2-7): DVKVTQSSRYLVKRTGEKVFLECVQDMDHENMFWYRQDPGLGLRLIYFSYDVKMKEKGDIPEGYSVSREKKERFSLILESASTNQTSMYLCASSLSDRGGEQYFGPGTRLTVT.